Listed below are T cell receptor beta chains from one sample, sequenced in a study of blood T cell repertoires in COVID-19. Clones were read by immunoSEQ multiplex PCR, and TCRdb kept only the in-frame ones, dropping some. The sample has about 210,000 clones; 60% to 85% are singletons. Input material: peripheral blood. Receptors were obtained from an older woman with acute or convalescent COVID-19. The CDR3 runs from the conserved cysteine through the conserved F or W. Each record gives: V gene, J gene, D gene, clone size, CDR3 protein, CDR3 DNA. D genes are given only for firm matches. Rows give clone size only sometimes, using once, few, many, or a class for an expanded clone.

v_gene: TRBV11-2; j_gene: TRBJ2-3; d_gene: .; abundance: .; CDR3aa: CASSLVPGQDTQYF; CDR3nt: TGTGCCAGCAGCTTAGTCCCAGGCCAAGATACGCAGTATTTT
v_gene: TRBV6-6; j_gene: TRBJ1-1; d_gene: .; abundance: .; CDR3aa: CASSRGVTVTEAFF; CDR3nt: TGTGCCAGCAGTCGCGGGGTAACAGTTACGGAAGCTTTCTTT
v_gene: TRBV11-2; j_gene: TRBJ2-2; d_gene: .; abundance: .; CDR3aa: CASSLDLSVDTGELFF; CDR3nt: TGTGCCAGCAGCTTAGATCTTTCGGTGGACACCGGGGAGCTGTTTTTT
v_gene: TRBV24-1; j_gene: TRBJ1-1; d_gene: .; abundance: .; CDR3aa: CATVDRNMNTEAFF; CDR3nt: TGTGCCACCGTCGACAGAAACATGAACACTGAAGCTTTCTTT
v_gene: TRBV3-1/TRBV3-2; j_gene: TRBJ1-5; d_gene: .; abundance: .; CDR3aa: CASSQGGTGGLQPQHF; CDR3nt: TGTGCCAGCAGCCAAGGCGGGACTGGAGGACTTCAGCCCCAGCATTTT
v_gene: TRBV30; j_gene: TRBJ2-1; d_gene: .; abundance: .; CDR3aa: CAWSALYNEQFF; CDR3nt: TGTGCCTGGAGTGCACTATACAATGAGCAGTTCTTC
v_gene: TRBV11-2; j_gene: TRBJ1-6; d_gene: .; abundance: .; CDR3aa: CASSYTGVNSPLHF; CDR3nt: TGTGCCAGCAGCTATACAGGAGTTAATTCACCCCTCCACTTT
v_gene: TRBV6-2/TRBV6-3; j_gene: TRBJ2-1; d_gene: TRBD1; abundance: .; CDR3aa: CASSFLGQLPWNEQFF; CDR3nt: TGTGCCAGCAGTTTCCTGGGACAGCTACCTTGGAATGAGCAGTTCTTC
v_gene: TRBV2; j_gene: TRBJ2-1; d_gene: .; abundance: .; CDR3aa: CASSEAGRGAYNEQFF; CDR3nt: TGTGCCAGCAGTGAAGCTGGCAGGGGCGCCTACAATGAGCAGTTCTTC
v_gene: TRBV7-9; j_gene: TRBJ2-7; d_gene: .; abundance: .; CDR3aa: CASSLEDGAYEQYF; CDR3nt: TGTGCCAGCAGCTTAGAGGACGGGGCCTACGAGCAGTACTTC
v_gene: TRBV10-3; j_gene: TRBJ2-5; d_gene: .; abundance: .; CDR3aa: CAISAITGFQTQYF; CDR3nt: TGTGCCATCAGCGCTATTACAGGGTTCCAGACCCAGTACTTC
v_gene: TRBV10-1; j_gene: TRBJ2-1; d_gene: TRBD1; abundance: .; CDR3aa: CASSPPGRAGGDEQFF; CDR3nt: TGCGCCAGCAGCCCCCCGGGGCGGGCAGGGGGCGATGAGCAGTTCTTC
v_gene: TRBV7-3; j_gene: TRBJ2-5; d_gene: .; abundance: .; CDR3aa: CASSLNRAAGQETQYF; CDR3nt: TGTGCCAGCAGCTTAAATAGGGCAGCAGGGCAAGAGACCCAGTACTTC
v_gene: TRBV24-1; j_gene: TRBJ2-5; d_gene: TRBD1; abundance: .; CDR3aa: CATSGRLGQGGETQYF; CDR3nt: TGTGCCACCAGTGGCCGATTGGGACAGGGGGGGGAGACCCAGTACTTC
v_gene: TRBV10-1; j_gene: TRBJ2-2; d_gene: TRBD2; abundance: .; CDR3aa: CASSRTSGGVVTGELFF; CDR3nt: TGCGCCAGCAGCCGGACTAGCGGGGGGGTTGTCACCGGGGAGCTGTTTTTT
v_gene: TRBV7-2; j_gene: TRBJ2-1; d_gene: .; abundance: .; CDR3aa: CASSLGIDNEQFF; CDR3nt: TGTGCCAGCAGCTTAGGAATAGACAATGAGCAGTTCTTC
v_gene: TRBV7-2; j_gene: TRBJ1-2; d_gene: TRBD1; abundance: .; CDR3aa: CASSPDRWDYGYTF; CDR3nt: TGTGCCAGCAGCCCGGACAGGTGGGACTATGGCTACACCTTC
v_gene: TRBV6-5; j_gene: TRBJ2-5; d_gene: .; abundance: .; CDR3aa: CASSYEGLGVETQYF; CDR3nt: TGTGCCAGCAGTTACGAGGGCTTGGGAGTGGAGACCCAGTACTTC
v_gene: TRBV5-1; j_gene: TRBJ2-1; d_gene: TRBD2; abundance: once; CDR3aa: CASSWRGRDNEQFF; CDR3nt: TGCGCCAGCAGCTGGCGGGGGAGGGACAATGAGCAGTTCTTC
v_gene: TRBV5-1; j_gene: TRBJ2-7; d_gene: .; abundance: .; CDR3aa: CASSLGPGGGETYEQYF; CDR3nt: TGCGCCAGCAGCTTGGGGCCGGGCGGGGGCGAAACCTACGAGCAGTACTTC
v_gene: TRBV5-1; j_gene: TRBJ1-2; d_gene: TRBD1; abundance: .; CDR3aa: CASSLQGANYGYTF; CDR3nt: TGCGCCAGCAGCTTACAGGGGGCTAACTATGGCTACACCTTC
v_gene: TRBV5-1; j_gene: TRBJ1-2; d_gene: TRBD1; abundance: .; CDR3aa: CASSSDRDRGSGYTF; CDR3nt: TGCGCCAGCAGCTCCGACCGGGACAGGGGAAGCGGCTACACCTTC
v_gene: TRBV2; j_gene: TRBJ2-1; d_gene: TRBD2; abundance: .; CDR3aa: CASGTGGFYNEQFF; CDR3nt: TGTGCCAGCGGCACGGGAGGTTTCTACAATGAGCAGTTCTTC
v_gene: TRBV3-1/TRBV3-2; j_gene: TRBJ2-3; d_gene: .; abundance: .; CDR3aa: CASSPGTLQGDTQYF; CDR3nt: TGTGCCAGCAGCCCGGGGACTCTCCAGGGAGATACGCAGTATTTT
v_gene: TRBV24-1; j_gene: TRBJ2-2; d_gene: TRBD1; abundance: .; CDR3aa: CATSPGQGPPGELFF; CDR3nt: TGTGCCACCAGTCCGGGACAGGGGCCTCCTGGGGAGCTGTTTTTT
v_gene: TRBV24-1; j_gene: TRBJ2-7; d_gene: .; abundance: .; CDR3aa: CATSDFGIPRRYF; CDR3nt: TGTGCCACCAGTGATTTCGGGATCCCTCGTAGGTACTTC
v_gene: TRBV10-1; j_gene: TRBJ2-3; d_gene: TRBD1; abundance: .; CDR3aa: CASSRGQGTDTQYF; CDR3nt: TGCGCCAGCAGCCGCGGACAGGGCACAGATACGCAGTATTTT
v_gene: TRBV24-1; j_gene: TRBJ2-7; d_gene: .; abundance: .; CDR3aa: CATSGGRPPEQYF; CDR3nt: TGTGCCACCAGTGGTGGGAGACCGCCCGAGCAGTACTTC
v_gene: TRBV30; j_gene: TRBJ1-5; d_gene: TRBD1; abundance: .; CDR3aa: CAWSATGRNQPQHF; CDR3nt: TGTGCCTGGAGTGCGACAGGGAGGAATCAGCCCCAGCATTTT
v_gene: TRBV11-2; j_gene: TRBJ2-1; d_gene: .; abundance: few; CDR3aa: CASSLGNNPENEQFF; CDR3nt: TGTGCCAGCAGCTTAGGTAACAACCCGGAGAATGAGCAGTTCTTC
v_gene: TRBV7-2; j_gene: TRBJ2-4; d_gene: .; abundance: .; CDR3aa: CASSPGQAGKNIQYF; CDR3nt: TGTGCCAGCAGCCCAGGCCAGGCTGGCAAAAACATTCAGTACTTC
v_gene: TRBV2; j_gene: TRBJ2-5; d_gene: TRBD2; abundance: .; CDR3aa: CASSEAGAGVTKETQYF; CDR3nt: TGTGCCAGCAGTGAAGCGGGAGCGGGGGTTACCAAAGAGACCCAGTACTTC
v_gene: TRBV6-5; j_gene: TRBJ2-2; d_gene: TRBD1; abundance: once; CDR3aa: CASRRDRGLGGELFF; CDR3nt: TGTGCCAGCAGACGGGACAGGGGGTTAGGCGGGGAGCTGTTTTTT
v_gene: TRBV5-8; j_gene: TRBJ2-7; d_gene: .; abundance: .; CDR3aa: CASSHGGGNPLYEQYF; CDR3nt: TGTGCCAGCAGCCACGGGGGAGGCAACCCCCTCTACGAGCAGTACTTC
v_gene: TRBV9; j_gene: TRBJ2-1; d_gene: .; abundance: few; CDR3aa: CASSADRGGGLNEQFF; CDR3nt: TGTGCCAGCAGCGCCGACAGGGGAGGGGGTCTAAATGAGCAGTTCTTC
v_gene: TRBV11-2; j_gene: TRBJ2-1; d_gene: TRBD2; abundance: few; CDR3aa: CASSLELAGVSFF; CDR3nt: TGTGCCAGCAGCTTAGAACTAGCGGGGGTATCGTTCTTC
v_gene: TRBV2; j_gene: TRBJ1-2; d_gene: .; abundance: .; CDR3aa: CASRPGKDGYTF; CDR3nt: TGTGCCAGCAGACCCGGGAAAGATGGCTACACCTTC
v_gene: TRBV2; j_gene: TRBJ1-5; d_gene: TRBD1; abundance: .; CDR3aa: CASLGGQGSNQPQHF; CDR3nt: TGTGCCAGCCTAGGAGGACAGGGTTCCAATCAGCCCCAGCATTTT
v_gene: TRBV5-4; j_gene: TRBJ2-2; d_gene: .; abundance: .; CDR3aa: CASSPDPGRGLTTGELFF; CDR3nt: TGTGCCAGCAGCCCCGACCCGGGTAGGGGTTTAACCACCGGGGAGCTGTTTTTT
v_gene: TRBV18; j_gene: TRBJ2-1; d_gene: TRBD2; abundance: .; CDR3aa: CASSPPTGGLNEQFF; CDR3nt: TGTGCCAGCTCACCACCGACGGGGGGGCTCAATGAGCAGTTCTTC
v_gene: TRBV9; j_gene: TRBJ1-1; d_gene: TRBD1; abundance: .; CDR3aa: CASSGDRGNTEAFF; CDR3nt: TGTGCCAGCAGTGGGGACAGGGGGAACACTGAAGCTTTCTTT
v_gene: TRBV10-3; j_gene: TRBJ2-7; d_gene: TRBD1; abundance: .; CDR3aa: CAISVQGAGEQYF; CDR3nt: TGTGCCATCAGTGTACAGGGGGCGGGCGAGCAGTACTTC
v_gene: TRBV4-2; j_gene: TRBJ1-1; d_gene: TRBD1; abundance: .; CDR3aa: CASSRRTGSFTEAFF; CDR3nt: TGTGCCAGCAGCCGACGGACAGGGTCTTTCACTGAAGCTTTCTTT
v_gene: TRBV5-1; j_gene: TRBJ1-2; d_gene: .; abundance: .; CDR3aa: CASSLAPGENYGYTF; CDR3nt: TGCGCCAGCAGCTTGGCCCCGGGTGAGAACTATGGCTACACCTTC
v_gene: TRBV15; j_gene: TRBJ1-2; d_gene: TRBD1; abundance: few; CDR3aa: CASSGTGRNYGYTF; CDR3nt: TGTGCCAGCTCTGGGACAGGGCGAAACTATGGCTACACCTTC
v_gene: TRBV15; j_gene: TRBJ1-5; d_gene: TRBD1; abundance: .; CDR3aa: CATSWGQGAEEPQHF; CDR3nt: TGTGCCACCAGCTGGGGACAGGGGGCGGAGGAGCCCCAGCATTTT
v_gene: TRBV6-2/TRBV6-3; j_gene: TRBJ2-6; d_gene: .; abundance: .; CDR3aa: CASSALSSGANVLTF; CDR3nt: TGTGCCAGCAGTGCCCTTAGCTCTGGGGCCAACGTCCTGACTTTC
v_gene: TRBV29-1; j_gene: TRBJ2-1; d_gene: TRBD1; abundance: .; CDR3aa: CSVEDQAGGVDEQFF; CDR3nt: TGCAGCGTTGAAGATCAGGCAGGGGGCGTCGATGAGCAGTTCTTC
v_gene: TRBV5-1; j_gene: TRBJ2-3; d_gene: TRBD2; abundance: .; CDR3aa: CASSADRREGDTQYF; CDR3nt: TGCGCCAGCAGCGCGGACAGGCGGGAGGGGGATACGCAGTATTTT
v_gene: TRBV7-6; j_gene: TRBJ2-5; d_gene: .; abundance: .; CDR3aa: CASSLQGGVRETQYF; CDR3nt: TGTGCCAGCAGCTTACAGGGGGGTGTCCGGGAGACCCAGTACTTC